This record concerns one TCR beta chain sequence. Generated by immunoSEQ multiplex PCR, the TCRdb table keeps only in-frame clones and is missing some. The sample carries approximately 40,000 clones, approximately 96% recorded once. The data originate from a study of T cell changes during pregnancy in multiple sclerosis. The CDR3 has 12 residues. Trimming took off 7 bases at V and 1 base at J, with 8 bases between the two ends. In germline, CDR1 is MDHEN, CDR2 SYDVKM. The sequence was obtained from a female donor with multiple sclerosis, enrolled in a pregnancy study. The material sequenced was peripheral blood, taken in the second trimester of pregnancy. This rearrangement joins TRBV28 to TRBJ2-7; unclear D gene. The CDR3 region is CASNQKSYEQYF. The DNA for the CDR3 is TGTGCCAGCAACCAGAAATCCTACGAGCAGTACTTC.